The 17 T cell receptor beta chains below come from one sample, sequenced in a study of cytomegalovirus exposure and HLA in healthy donors. This PCR relied on a set of 60 Vbeta primers and 13 Jbeta primers. Assay used: immunoSEQ multiplex PCR; TCRdb lists only in-frame clones, some missing. This table holds 150,000 to 200,000 clones, around four fifths found once. Input material: PBMCs. The receptors were sampled from a man in his late teens or twenties in good health and CMV-seronegative.

The V and J genes are TRBV7-9 and TRBJ1-2; 10 nucleotides agree with TRBD1. The CDR3 extends over 15 amino acids. Germline V lookup: CDR1 SEHNR, CDR2 FQNEAQ (reference sequence). The ends lost 1 base at V and 7 bases at J; junction bases unmatched: 6. In DNA, the CDR3 is TGTGCCAGCAGCTTAGGGACAGGGGGTTTCGGTGGCTACACCTTC. The encoded protein is CASSLGTGGFGGYTF. Together with reference TRBV7-9 and TRBJ1-2, the CDR3 gives the full variable domain: DTGVSQNPRHKITKRGQNVTFRCDPISEHNRLYWYRQTLGQGPEFLTYFQNEAQLEKSRLLSDRFSAERPKGSFSTLEIQRTEQGDSAMYLCASSLGTGGFGGYTFGSGTRLTVV.

The chain links TRBV28 to TRBJ2-7, with TRBD2 as a possible D gene (5 bases). V was trimmed by 2 bases and J by 1 base, leaving 12 bases between them. Germline CDR1 is MDHEN and CDR2 is SYDVKM. The CDR3 extends over 15 amino acids. For the CDR3, the DNA is TGTGCCAGCAGTTTAGCCCTAACGGGATCCTACGAGCAGTACTTC. Amino acid sequence: CASSLALTGSYEQYF. Looking up the rest from reference TRBV28 and TRBJ2-7 gives the full variable domain: DVKVTQSSRYLVKRTGEKVFLECVQDMDHENMFWYRQDPGLGLRLIYFSYDVKMKEKGDIPEGYSVSREKKERFSLILESASTNQTSMYLCASSLALTGSYEQYFGPGTRLTVT.

The rearrangement links TRBV19 to TRBJ2-1; D gene uncertain. This CDR3 has 14 residues. Germline V gives CDR1 LNHDA, CDR2 SQIVND (reference sequence). Trimming stripped 7 bases from V and 0 bases from J, with 10 bases between. CDR3 sequence: CASTAGSSYNEQFF. The CDR3 nucleotides are TGTGCCAGTACAGCAGGAAGCTCCTACAATGAGCAGTTCTTC.

The V and J genes are TRBV11-2 and TRBJ1-2, with 8 bases lining up with TRBD1. CDR3 length: 15 amino acids. The V and J ends lost 5 bases and 4 bases, in that order; junction bases with no gene match: 9. CDR1 SGHAT and CDR2 FQNNGV come from the germline V gene. The CDR3 bases are TGTGCCAGCAGCCCCCGACAGGGGAATCTCTATGGCTACACCTTC. Protein: CASSPRQGNLYGYTF.

The J gene is TRBJ2-1, the V gene TRBV4-3; 7 bases align to TRBD2. The CDR3 has 17 residues. V shed 3 bases and J 0 bases; nucleotides not matched to a gene: 8. Germline V gene sequence: CDR1 LGHNA, CDR2 YSLEER. CDR3 residues: CASSHDLAGRSYNEQFF. DNA for the CDR3: TGCGCCAGCAGCCACGACTTAGCGGGCCGCTCCTACAATGAGCAGTTCTTC.

The chain combines TRBV6-5 with TRBJ1-2, with D perhaps matching TRBD1 (5 bases). From germline, CDR1 is MNHEY and CDR2 SVGAGI. This CDR3 has 16 residues. V was shortened by 0 bases and J by 4 bases, with 15 bases between the two germline ends. For the CDR3, the DNA is TGTGCCAGCAGTTACTCTCCCGTCGGGCAGGGCTATGGCTACACCTTC. Translating gives CASSYSPVGQGYGYTF.

This chain links TRBV4-1 with TRBJ2-3; TRBD2 aligns across 15 bases. Losses at the gene ends were 3 bases for V and 6 bases for J; bases not matched to a gene: 7. CDR3 size: 17 residues. Germline CDR1 is MGHRA and CDR2 is YSYEKL. In DNA form, the CDR3 reads TGCGCCAGCAGCCACTTGGGACTAGCGGGGGGCCTGGATACGCAGTATTTT. Residues: CASSHLGLAGGLDTQYF.

The rearrangement joins TRBV18 to TRBJ1-5; D ambiguous. Per the germline V gene, CDR1 is KGHSH and CDR2 is LQKENI. V lost 2 bases and J lost 2, with 10 bases in between. The CDR3 extends over 15 amino acids. The CDR3 DNA sequence: TGTGCCAGCTCACCAGAGTCTAGTCGCAATCAGCCCCAGCATTTT. Its translation is CASSPESSRNQPQHF.

J is TRBJ2-5 and V is TRBV25-1; weak D call: TRBD1 (6 bases). The tail of the sequence fits TRBJ2-7 better, so the J call may be wrong. The CDR3 loop spans 15 amino acids. Germline CDR1 is MGHDK and CDR2 is SYGVNS. CDR3 sequence (DNA): TGTGCCAGCAGTGAATCGACAGGTTATTCCTACGAGCAGTACTTC. This translates into CASSESTGYSYEQYF.

V gene TRBV19 combines with J gene TRBJ2-1; TRBD2 matches 8 bases. The germline V gene encodes CDR1 LNHDA and CDR2 SQIVND (reference sequence). CDR3 size: 18 residues. With 4 bases clipped from V and 4 bases from J, the junction kept 15 bases outside the gene matches. The CDR3, as DNA: TGTGCCAGTAGTACTCCGGAGGTAGCGGGGAGTAAGTACAATGAGCAGTTCTTC. Translation: CASSTPEVAGSKYNEQFF.

This chain connects TRBV7-9 to TRBJ2-7; TRBD2 aligns across 7 bases. Germline V gene data show CDR1 as SEHNR and CDR2 as FQNEAQ (reference sequence). CDR3 size: 12 residues. The trim removed 9 bases at V and 6 bases at J, leaving 8 bases unmatched. CDR3 nucleotide sequence: TGTGCCAGTATTCGAGGGGAGGGCGAGCAGTACTTC. It yields the protein CASIRGEGEQYF.

V gene TRBV21-1 combines with J gene TRBJ2-7; TRBD1, as called in the table, went unchecked against the DNA. TRBV21-1 corresponds to a pseudogene. The CDR3 has 14 amino acids. CDR3 loop: CATPKGESAYEQYF. DNA of the CDR3: TGTGCCACCCCAAAGGGGGAGTCGGCCTACGAGCAGTACTTC.

The chain recombines TRBV7-2 with TRBJ2-7; a weak D match, TRBD1 (5 bases). Trimming left V 5 bases short and J 7 bases short, with 21 bases between. The CDR3 runs to 15 residues. CDR1 SGHTA and CDR2 FQGNSA come from the germline V gene. The CDR3 bases are TGTGCCAGCAGCCCTGATAGGGGTTACTACGGTGAGCAGTACTTC. Amino acids: CASSPDRGYYGEQYF.

The V and J genes are TRBV15 and TRBJ2-7; weak D call: TRBD2 (6 bases). This CDR3 contains 14 residues. The germline gives CDR1 LNHNV, CDR2 YYDKDF (reference sequence). Trimming pared 5 bases from V and 2 bases from J, leaving 13 bases between. For the CDR3, the DNA is TGTGCCACCAGCGGCCGCGGGGCTGCCTACGAGCAGTACTTC. Translation gives CATSGRGAAYEQYF.

This clone was counted a single time. The rearrangement links TRBV18 to TRBJ2-7, with 11 positions matching TRBD2. The trim removed 0 bases at V and 5 bases at J, leaving 3 bases unmatched. CDR3 size: 15 residues. CDR1 is KGHSH and CDR2 is LQKENI in the germline V gene. The CDR3 reads CASSPPGLADDEQYF. The CDR3 region has the DNA TGTGCCAGCTCACCACCGGGACTAGCGGACGACGAGCAGTACTTC.

As DNA, the CDR3 is TGTGCCAGTAGTATAGGAGGGGGTGCGGCTAATGAAAAACTGTTTTTT. Its protein is CASSIGGGAANEKLFF. The chain couples TRBV19 to TRBJ1-4; TRBD1 might be the D (6 bases). The germline V gene encodes CDR1 LNHDA and CDR2 SQIVND (reference sequence). Trimming removed 1 base at V and 3 bases at J, with 12 bases between. The CDR3 contains 16 residues.

This clone is a singleton in its sample. This rearrangement joins TRBV5-4 to TRBJ2-1, with D tentatively TRBD2 (6 bases). The germline CDR1 and CDR2 sequences are SGHNT and YYREEE (reference sequence). V lost 5 bases to trimming and J lost 0 bases, with 12 bases between them. The CDR3 is made up of 15 amino acids. This CDR3 reads CASRAGGSSYNEQFF. The CDR3 DNA reads as TGTGCCAGCAGGGCCGGGGGTTCCTCCTACAATGAGCAGTTCTTC.